A single sample gave rise to the 30 T cell receptor beta chains below, sequenced in a study of blood T cell repertoires in COVID-19 (dated by TCRdb to the early 2020s). The library was built by means of the immunoSEQ multiplex PCR assay. As stored in TCRdb, this immuneACCESS dataset retains in-frame rearrangements with V and J assigned. A fraction of the clones does not appear; measured against another copy, unresolved V genes explain less than half of the discrepancy, and the remainder lacks a known reason. The sample records more than 200,000 clones, around nine tenths of which are singletons. The ten largest clones capture 3.5% to 5% of the sample. Sample: PBMCs or T cells enriched from blood (not recorded which). The receptors were gathered from a woman aged 25 to 39 who had recovered from COVID-19.

The chain employs TRBV30 and TRBJ1-1; TRBD1 aligns across 7 bases. CDR1 and CDR2 (germline): GTSNPN, SVGIG (reference sequence). The CDR3 covers 14 residues. With 3 bases clipped from V and 0 bases from J, the junction kept 4 bases outside the gene matches. The CDR3: CAWRETGLNTEAFF. DNA for the CDR3: TGTGCCTGGAGGGAGACAGGGTTGAACACTGAAGCTTTCTTT.

V usage is TRBV13 and J usage is TRBJ1-1; perhaps TRBD1 as D (6 bases). Trimming stripped 4 bases from V and 3 bases from J, with 18 bases between. The CDR3 runs to 16 residues. The germline CDR1 and CDR2 sequences are PRHDT and FYEKMQ (reference sequence). CDR3 loop: CASSSDSTGRYTEAFF. In DNA form, the CDR3 reads TGTGCCAGCAGCTCAGACTCTACAGGGAGATACACTGAAGCTTTCTTT.

The rearrangement joins TRBV27 to TRBJ1-4, with D perhaps TRBD1 (5 bases). V gave up 4 bases and J gave up 7 bases, with 19 bases separating them. The CDR3 is 16 amino acids. The V gene's germline CDR1 is MNHEY and CDR2 SMNVEV (reference sequence). CDR3 sequence (DNA): TGTGCCAGCAGTTCGCCGTTGCAGGGAAGGGGTGAAAAACTGTTTTTT. It translates to CASSSPLQGRGEKLFF.

This rearrangement joins TRBV2 to TRBJ1-5, with TRBD1 matching 8 bases. V lost 8 bases, J lost 2 bases, and 5 bases stayed unmatched. CDR1 SNHLY and CDR2 FYNNEI come from the germline V gene. The CDR3 is made up of 14 amino acids. The CDR3 sequence: CASASTGGNQPQHF. The CDR3 DNA reads TGTGCCAGCGCCTCGACAGGGGGCAATCAGCCCCAGCATTTT.

V and J are TRBV6-6 and TRBJ1-2, with 9 bases matching TRBD1. The J segment lost 3 bases and the V segment lost 5 bases, leaving 13 bases of the junction unmatched. This CDR3 comprises 17 residues. The V gene's germline CDR1 is MNHNY and CDR2 SVGAGI (reference sequence). The CDR3 spells CASSPDRGFQIDYGYTF. CDR3 in DNA: TGTGCCAGCAGTCCAGACAGGGGGTTTCAAATAGACTATGGCTACACCTTC.

The chain links TRBV7-2 to TRBJ1-2, with 7 bases fitting TRBD1. With V trimmed by 3 bases and J by 6 bases, 16 bases remained unmatched. CDR3 length equals 17 residues. From germline, CDR1 is SGHTA and CDR2 FQGNSA. The CDR3 loop reads CASSFQWGTGQKDGYTF. DNA for the CDR3: TGTGCCAGCAGCTTCCAGTGGGGAACGGGACAGAAGGATGGCTACACCTTC.

This clone was counted once. The V gene is TRBV28, the J gene TRBJ1-1; tentative D call: TRBD1 (5 bases). This CDR3 contains 15 residues. Per the germline V gene, CDR1 is MDHEN and CDR2 is SYDVKM. The V end was cut by 2 bases, the J end by 3 bases, with 13 bases between. CDR3 in DNA: TGTGCCAGCAGTTTAAGGACACTTCGGGACACTGAAGCTTTCTTT. Its protein product is CASSLRTLRDTEAFF.

The chain employs TRBV11-2 and TRBJ1-3; 9 bases agree with TRBD1. J lost 3 bases, V lost 4 bases, and 10 bases had no gene match. Germline V gives CDR1 SGHAT, CDR2 FQNNGV. CDR3 size: 17 residues. Written as DNA, the CDR3 is TGTGCCAGCAGCTCCATACCACAGGGGGCGCTTGGAAACACCATATATTTT. The encoded protein is CASSSIPQGALGNTIYF. Full variable domain (missing parts from reference TRBV11-2 and TRBJ1-3): EAGVAQSPRYKIIEKRQSVAFWCNPISGHATLYWYQQILGQGPKLLIQFQNNGVVDDSQLPKDRFSAERLKGVDSTLKIQPAKLEDSAVYLCASSSIPQGALGNTIYFGEGSWLTVV.

The rearrangement uses TRBV25-1 and TRBJ2-7; 7 nucleotides line up with TRBD2. V dropped 3 bases and J dropped 1; count of bases not matched to a gene: 6. CDR1 is MGHDK, CDR2 SYGVNS, per germline. This CDR3 has 15 amino acids. The CDR3 reads CASSDPAGISYEQYF. As DNA, the CDR3 is TGTGCCAGCAGTGACCCAGCGGGAATATCCTACGAGCAGTACTTC.

The rearrangement uses TRBV5-5 and TRBJ2-7; 10 bases agree with TRBD2. After removal of 0 bases from V and 4 bases from J, the junction contained 7 bases not matched to a gene. The V gene's germline CDR1 is SGHKS and CDR2 YYEKEE (reference sequence). CDR3 size: 16 residues. CDR3: CASSLDRTSGTYEQYF. The CDR3 coding sequence is TGTGCCAGCAGCTTGGATCGGACTAGCGGAACATACGAGCAGTACTTC.

V and J are TRBV27 and TRBJ1-5; 9 bases are a match to TRBD1. Germline V gene sequence: CDR1 MNHEY, CDR2 SMNVEV (reference sequence). The CDR3 consists of 14 residues. The trim removed 3 bases at V and 5 bases at J, leaving 2 bases unmatched. The CDR3 loop reads CASSLDRGDQPQHF. The CDR3 nucleotides are TGTGCCAGCAGTTTGGACAGGGGAGATCAGCCCCAGCATTTT.

This chain joins TRBV7-9 and TRBJ2-2; 12 positions agree with TRBD2. V dropped 5 bases and J dropped 2; count of bases not matched to a gene: 3. Germline CDR1 reads SEHNR; CDR2 reads FQNEAQ (reference sequence). The CDR3 spans 16 residues. The CDR3 reads CASSPTSGSNTGELFF. CDR3 DNA sequence: TGTGCCAGCAGCCCGACTAGCGGGAGTAACACCGGGGAGCTGTTTTTT.

The chain joins TRBV5-1 to TRBJ2-7; tentatively, D is TRBD1 (6 bases). Trimming cost V 4 bases and J 2 bases, with 16 bases left between them. CDR3 size: 15 residues. Germline lookup yields CDR1 SGHRS and CDR2 YFSETQ. The CDR3 here is CASSVNRVQTYEQYF. For the CDR3, the DNA is TGCGCCAGCAGCGTTAACAGGGTCCAGACCTACGAGCAGTACTTC.

This chain links TRBV30 with TRBJ1-1; D gene unclear. Germline CDR1 and CDR2: GTSNPN and SVGIG (reference sequence). V shed 8 bases and J shed 4 bases, with 20 bases lying between them. The CDR3 consists of 14 residues. The DNA of the CDR3 is TGTGCCGGCGGGAGGGTTCGTAGTAGCACTGAAGCTTTCTTT. Its protein is CAGGRVRSSTEAFF.

CDR3 in DNA: TGTGCCAGCAGTCCTTGGGGGACAGGGGCAGATACGCAGTATTTT. Encoded protein: CASSPWGTGADTQYF. The gene calls are TRBV6-5 and TRBJ2-3, with 10 bases lining up with TRBD1. Per germline, CDR1 MNHEY and CDR2 SVGAGI. This CDR3 has 15 residues. V lost 5 bases to trimming and J lost 4 bases; unmatched junction nucleotides: 6.

The chain employs TRBV6-5 and TRBJ1-6, with D tentatively TRBD1 (6 bases). CDR1 is MNHEY, CDR2 SVGAGI, per germline. The CDR3 has 16 residues. The V gene lost 2 bases and the J gene lost 6 bases, with 14 bases spanning the gap. CDR3: CASSYGGAGSNSPLHF. The CDR3 DNA sequence: TGTGCCAGCAGTTACGGGGGCGCTGGGAGTAATTCACCCCTCCACTTT.

In this sample, this clone turned up a few times. The V and J genes are TRBV15 and TRBJ1-1, with 9 bases identical to TRBD1. The V segment lost 0 bases and the J segment 4 bases; nucleotides outside the gene matches: 3. Germline CDR1 and CDR2: LNHNV and YYDKDF (reference sequence). This CDR3 has 15 residues. CDR3 nucleotide sequence: TGTGCCACCAGCAGAGAACAGGGGGCCGGCACTGAAGCTTTCTTT. Translated, it gives CATSREQGAGTEAFF.

The chain joins TRBV28 to TRBJ1-2; D is undetermined. V was clipped by 6 bases and J by 5 bases, with 13 bases between them. This CDR3 region has 13 residues. Germline assignment: CDR1 MDHEN and CDR2 SYDVKM. The DNA of the CDR3 is TGTGCCAGCAGCCTCCAGGCCCTTTATGGCTACACCTTC. Translating it yields CASSLQALYGYTF.

The J gene is TRBJ1-1, the V gene TRBV29-1; D remains unclear. CDR1 and CDR2 from the germline V gene are SQVTM and ANQGSEA. The CDR3 has 13 amino acids. Trimming took 4 bases from V and 2 from J, leaving 11 bases between them. This chain's CDR3 is CSVALRFNTEAFF. CDR3 nucleotide sequence: TGCAGCGTTGCTTTACGGTTTAACACTGAAGCTTTCTTT. The whole variable domain, filled in from reference TRBV29-1 and TRBJ1-1, reads SAVISQKPSRDICQRGTSLTIQCQVDSQVTMMFWYRQQPGQSLTLIATANQGSEATYESGFVIDKFPISRPNLTFSTLTVSNMSPEDSSIYLCSVALRFNTEAFFGQGTRLTVV.

The chain is built from TRBV9 and TRBJ2-6; D perhaps matches TRBD1 (6 bases). V lost 0 bases, J lost 0 bases, and 7 bases lay in between. The germline CDR1 and CDR2 sequences are SGDLS and YYNGEE. The CDR3 consists of 16 residues. The DNA for the CDR3 is TGTGCCAGCAGCGTAGACAGGGCCTCTGGGGCCAACGTCCTGACTTTC. This gives the protein CASSVDRASGANVLTF.

The chain links TRBV2 to TRBJ2-7; perhaps TRBD2 as D (5 bases). From germline, CDR1 is SNHLY and CDR2 FYNNEI. The V and J ends lost 5 bases and 5 bases respectively, with 13 bases between them. This CDR3 comprises 13 residues. This CDR3 reads CASSLLGDHEQYF. The CDR3 bases are TGTGCCAGCAGTCTCCTGGGAGACCACGAGCAGTACTTC.

The V call is TRBV28, the J call TRBJ2-2; 10 nucleotides align to TRBD1. Germline V lookup: CDR1 MDHEN, CDR2 SYDVKM. The CDR3 runs to 17 residues. V lost 4 bases to trimming and J lost 5 bases; unmatched junction nucleotides: 10. CDR3 protein: CASSSPGTGAGTGELFF. CDR3 nucleotides: TGTGCCAGCAGTTCCCCCGGGACAGGGGCCGGGACCGGGGAGCTGTTTTTT.

This clone was seen once. The rearrangement links TRBV9 to TRBJ1-1; D call uncertain. The CDR3 is made up of 14 amino acids. V lost 2 bases and J 0 bases, leaving 8 bases between the germline ends. CDR1 is SGDLS and CDR2 is YYNGEE in the germline V gene. The CDR3 DNA is TGTGCCAGCAGCGTGAGTAGTGTGAACACTGAAGCTTTCTTT. This sequence encodes CASSVSSVNTEAFF.

The chain uses TRBV11-2 and TRBJ2-1, with 8 bases fitting TRBD2. J gave up 7 bases and V 4 bases, and 12 bases lay outside the gene matches. This CDR3 has 16 residues. CDR1 SGHAT and CDR2 FQNNGV come from the germline V gene. The DNA of the CDR3 is TGTGCCAGCAGCTACTCCCCATACTCGGGGGGGAATGAGCAGTTCTTC. Amino acid sequence: CASSYSPYSGGNEQFF.

The V and J genes are TRBV5-6 and TRBJ2-4, with a weak D call TRBD1 (7 bases). The CDR3 sequence is 15 residues long. V was trimmed by 4 bases and J by 1 base, leaving 12 bases between them. The germline V gene has CDR1 SGHDT and CDR2 YYEEEE. CDR3 DNA sequence: TGTGCCAGCAGCGCACCAGGGGGGGCCAAAAACATTCAGTACTTC. Protein sequence: CASSAPGGAKNIQYF. Using reference TRBV5-6 and TRBJ2-4 for the parts outside the CDR3, the full variable domain is DAGVTQSPTHLIKTRGQQVTLRCSPKSGHDTVSWYQQALGQGPQFIFQYYEEEERQRGNFPDRFSGHQFPNYSSELNVNALLLGDSALYLCASSAPGGAKNIQYFGAGTRLSVL.

V and J are TRBV7-2 and TRBJ2-7; a possible D gene is TRBD2 (6 bases). Germline CDR1 is SGHTA and CDR2 is FQGNSA. V lost 2 bases, J lost 4 bases, and 21 bases lay in between. CDR3 length: 17 amino acids. The CDR3 loop is CASSLQGSVAGLYEQYF. The CDR3, as DNA: TGTGCCAGCAGCTTACAGGGCTCAGTGGCGGGATTATACGAGCAGTACTTC.

The genes are TRBV3-1 (or the pseudogene TRBV3-2) and TRBJ2-1; 12 bases are shared with TRBD2. CDR1 is LGHDT, CDR2 YNNKEL, per germline (reference sequence). This CDR3 is built from 20 residues. V was pared by 1 base and J by 0 bases, with 10 bases of the junction left unmatched. CDR3 region: CASSQARTSGRKSSYNEQFF. In DNA, the CDR3 is TGTGCCAGCAGCCAAGCCAGAACTAGCGGGAGGAAAAGCTCCTACAATGAGCAGTTCTTC.

The chain couples TRBV30 to TRBJ1-1; possibly TRBD1 for D (5 bases). The V end was cut by 6 bases, the J end by 3 bases, with 11 bases between. The CDR3 runs 12 residues. The germline V gene encodes CDR1 GTSNPN and CDR2 SVGIG (reference sequence). CDR3 coding DNA: TGTGCCTGCAGGAAGGGGTACACTGAAGCTTTCTTT. Protein product: CACRKGYTEAFF.

The chain uses TRBV7-9 and TRBJ2-2; TRBD1 matches at 7 bases. V lost 4 bases to trimming and J lost 2 bases; unmatched junction nucleotides: 4. Germline CDR1 and CDR2: SEHNR and FQNEAQ (reference sequence). This CDR3 comprises 15 residues. CDR3 protein: CASSSGTVNTGELFF. CDR3 nucleotides: TGTGCCAGCAGCTCCGGGACAGTTAACACCGGGGAGCTGTTTTTT. The full variable domain, in which reference TRBV7-9 and TRBJ2-2 provide the parts outside the CDR3, is DTGVSQNPRHKITKRGQNVTFRCDPISEHNRLYWYRQTLGQGPEFLTYFQNEAQLEKSRLLSDRFSAERPKGSFSTLEIQRTEQGDSAMYLCASSSGTVNTGELFFGEGSRLTVL.

The chain has TRBV15 and TRBJ1-1; D is unresolved. V was cut by 0 bases and J by 0 bases, with 8 bases left in between. Looked up from germline, CDR1 is LNHNV and CDR2 is YYDKDF (reference sequence). The CDR3 runs to 15 residues. The CDR3 coding sequence is TGTGCCACCAGCAGAGATCGGGGAGTGAACACTGAAGCTTTCTTT. It encodes CATSRDRGVNTEAFF. Supplemented by reference TRBV15 and TRBJ1-1, the full variable domain reads DAMVIQNPRYQVTQFGKPVTLSCSQTLNHNVMYWYQQKSSQAPKLLFHYYDKDFNNEADTPDNFQSRRPNTSFCFLDIRSPGLGDTAMYLCATSRDRGVNTEAFFGQGTRLTVV.